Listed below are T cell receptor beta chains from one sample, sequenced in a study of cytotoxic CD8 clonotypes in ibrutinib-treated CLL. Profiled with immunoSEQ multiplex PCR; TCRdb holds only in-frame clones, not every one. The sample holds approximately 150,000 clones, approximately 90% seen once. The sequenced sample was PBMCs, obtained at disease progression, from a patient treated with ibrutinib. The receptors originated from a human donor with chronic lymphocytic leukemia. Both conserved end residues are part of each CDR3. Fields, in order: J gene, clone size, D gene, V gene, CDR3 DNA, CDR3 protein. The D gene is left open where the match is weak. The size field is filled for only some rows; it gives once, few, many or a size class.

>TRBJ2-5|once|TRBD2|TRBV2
TGTGCCAGCAGTGTTCGCCGCACGGGGGGAGGCGAGACCCAGTACTTC
CASSVRRTGGGETQYF
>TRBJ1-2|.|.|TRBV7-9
TGTGCCAGCAGCTCTGGACAGATTACTAACTATGGCTACACCTTC
CASSSGQITNYGYTF
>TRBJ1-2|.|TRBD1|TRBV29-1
TGCAGCGTCCGGGACAGAGTATTTGGCTACACCTTC
CSVRDRVFGYTF
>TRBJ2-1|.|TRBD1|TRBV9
TGTGCCAGCAGCGGGGGACAGACCTACAATGAGCAGTTCTTC
CASSGGQTYNEQFF
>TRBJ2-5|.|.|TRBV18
TGTGCCAGCTCTGACCCCGCAGGGGTTAGAGAGACCCAGTACTTC
CASSDPAGVRETQYF
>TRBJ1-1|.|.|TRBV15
TGTGCCACCAGCATTGGGACCTACTATAGTTTAGGCACTGAAGCTTTCTTT
CATSIGTYYSLGTEAFF
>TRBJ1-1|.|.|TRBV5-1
TGCGCCAGCAGCTTGGGAGCGACAGGCCTCGGGGCTTTCTTT
CASSLGATGLGAFF
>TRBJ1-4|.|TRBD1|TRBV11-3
TGTGCCAGCACAACAGGGGCGGGGGAAAAACTGTTTTTT
CASTTGAGEKLFF
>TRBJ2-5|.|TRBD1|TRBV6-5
TGTGCCAGCAGTACCCTGGGGACAGGGCAAGAGACCCAGTACTTC
CASSTLGTGQETQYF
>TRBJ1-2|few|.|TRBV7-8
TGTGCCAGCGGACAAACTTCCTATGGCTACACCTTC
CASGQTSYGYTF
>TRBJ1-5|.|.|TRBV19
TGTGCCAGTAGTCGGGGCGGGTATGGGGACAATCAGCCCCAGCATTTT
CASSRGGYGDNQPQHF
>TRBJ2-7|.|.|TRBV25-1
TGTGCCAGCAGTGAATCTCGACACGGGAGTCTAATCTACGAGCAGTACTTC
CASSESRHGSLIYEQYF
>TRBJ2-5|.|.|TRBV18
TGTGCCAGCTCACCTAACGGGAAGGCGGAGACCCAGTACTTC
CASSPNGKAETQYF
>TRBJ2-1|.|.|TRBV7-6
TGTGCCAGCAGCTTGGATATTTCATCGGGCCTTGAGCAGTTCTTC
CASSLDISSGLEQFF
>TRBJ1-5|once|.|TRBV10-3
TGTGCCATCAGAGAGGAAGTTGGGAGCAATCAGCCCCAGCATTTT
CAIREEVGSNQPQHF
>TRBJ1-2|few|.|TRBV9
TGTGCCAGCAGCGTAGGGCCCGGGGATGGCTACACCTTC
CASSVGPGDGYTF
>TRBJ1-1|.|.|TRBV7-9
TGTGCCAGCAGCTTCGGGACCGCGAACACTGAAGCTTTCTTT
CASSFGTANTEAFF
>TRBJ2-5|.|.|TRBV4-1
TGCGCCAGCAGCCAAGCCGGACGGATACAAGAGACCCAGTACTTC
CASSQAGRIQETQYF
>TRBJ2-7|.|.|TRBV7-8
TGTGCCAGCAGCTTAGCGCCGGTAACGGGCCGTAGGGGGAGCAGCCCCCGCACCCTGCAGTACTTC
CASSLAPVTGRRGSSPRTLQYF
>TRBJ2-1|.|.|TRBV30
TGTGCCTGGATGGGGGGGCAAAATGAGCAGTTCTTC
CAWMGGQNEQFF
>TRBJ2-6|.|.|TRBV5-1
TGCGCCAGCAGCTCGGCTGGGTCACCGACTGGGGCCAACGTCCTGACTTTC
CASSSAGSPTGANVLTF
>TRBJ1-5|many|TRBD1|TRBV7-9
TGTGCCAGCAGCGAGGGACAGATAAATCAGCCCCAGCATTTT
CASSEGQINQPQHF
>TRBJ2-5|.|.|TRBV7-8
TGTGCCAGCAGCTTAGCAGGTAGAGGCGAGACCCAGTACTTC
CASSLAGRGETQYF
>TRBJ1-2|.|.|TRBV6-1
TGTGCCAGCTTTAGTGGAGGGGTACTTCGAGGCGGCTACACCTTC
CASFSGGVLRGGYTF
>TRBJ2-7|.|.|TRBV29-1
TGCAGCGTGACCGAAGGGGGAAACTACGAGCAGTACTTC
CSVTEGGNYEQYF
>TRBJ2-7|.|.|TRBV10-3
TGTGCCATCAGTGAGTTAGGGTTAGAGGGCGAGCAGTACTTC
CAISELGLEGEQYF
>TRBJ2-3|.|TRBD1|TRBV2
TGTGCCAGCAGTGCGTTCACCGCGCGACAGGGCGAAACCCTGTTT
CASSAFTARQGETLF
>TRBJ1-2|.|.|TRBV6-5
TGTGCCAGCAGTTACAGCGGGGGGCGATATGGCTACACCTTC
CASSYSGGRYGYTF
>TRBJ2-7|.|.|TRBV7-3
TGTGCCAGCACGATCTTTAGGTCTGTCGGGGTTCGGGGGTATTACGAGCAGTACTTC
CASTIFRSVGVRGYYEQYF
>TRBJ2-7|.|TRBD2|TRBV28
TGTGCCAGCAGCCCGTTGGGAGCGGGAGGGCCTAAGTCCTACGAGCAGTACTTC
CASSPLGAGGPKSYEQYF
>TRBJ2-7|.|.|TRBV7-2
TGTGCCAGCAGAACTAAAGGGGTTTCCTACGAGCAGTACTTC
CASRTKGVSYEQYF
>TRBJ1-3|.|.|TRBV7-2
TGTGCCAGCAGCTTAGAGACGAGCTCTGGAAACACCATATATTTT
CASSLETSSGNTIYF
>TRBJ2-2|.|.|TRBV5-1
TGCGCCAGCAGAAAGACGACCTATTACAACAACGGCGCGAACACCGGGGAGCTGTTTTTT
CASRKTTYYNNGANTGELFF
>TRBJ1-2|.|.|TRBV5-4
TGTGCCAGCAGCCCCACCAAAGACAGCCTCTATGGCTACACCTTC
CASSPTKDSLYGYTF
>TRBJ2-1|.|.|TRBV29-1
TGCAGCGTGACTCCGGTGACTAGTAAGAATGAGCAGTTCTTC
CSVTPVTSKNEQFF
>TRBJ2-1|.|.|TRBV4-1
TGCGCCAGCAGCCAATTAGACAATGAGCAGTTCTTC
CASSQLDNEQFF
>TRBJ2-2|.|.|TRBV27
TGTGCCAGCAGTCACCCTTACAGGAGAACGAACACCGGGGAGCTGTTTTTT
CASSHPYRRTNTGELFF
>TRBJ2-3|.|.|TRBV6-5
TGTGCCAGCGCACAGGGAAGCACAGATACGCAGTATTTT
CASAQGSTDTQYF
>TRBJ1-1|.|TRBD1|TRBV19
TGTGCCAGTAGTATGACAGGGGGCTTGGCTGAAGCTTTCTTT
CASSMTGGLAEAFF
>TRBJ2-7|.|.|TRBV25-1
TGTGCCAGCAGACGAGACACAGAAGGCTCCTACGAGCAGTACTTC
CASRRDTEGSYEQYF
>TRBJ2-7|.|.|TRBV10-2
TGCGCCAGCAGTGTGGATGGGGGCGAGCAGTACTTC
CASSVDGGEQYF